This TCR beta chain emerged from a study of response to subunit inactivated influenza vaccine. Study-wide results and limits: The authors offered the suggestion that each seasonal influenza vaccination recruits few new T cells.

In TCRdb, the RT-PCR reads were re-called with MiXCR into one record per CDR3 protein. The table records about 780,000 distinct CDR3 sequences, roughly 18% of them present only once. V gave up 1 base and J gave up 3 bases, with 9 bases separating them. The CDR3 covers 14 residues. Germline lookup yields CDR1 SGHTA and CDR2 FQGNSA. Comment on this clonotype: Its antigen is not known.

The source was PBMCs from blood, collected 5 to 6 days after vaccination. The source is a man in his fifties who received an inactivated influenza vaccine. V usage is TRBV7-2 and J usage is TRBJ2-5; D gene unclear. CDR3 residues: CASSLGQLKETQYF. CDR3 DNA sequence: TGTGCCAGCAGCTTAGGCCAGTTAAAAGAGACCCAGTACTTC.